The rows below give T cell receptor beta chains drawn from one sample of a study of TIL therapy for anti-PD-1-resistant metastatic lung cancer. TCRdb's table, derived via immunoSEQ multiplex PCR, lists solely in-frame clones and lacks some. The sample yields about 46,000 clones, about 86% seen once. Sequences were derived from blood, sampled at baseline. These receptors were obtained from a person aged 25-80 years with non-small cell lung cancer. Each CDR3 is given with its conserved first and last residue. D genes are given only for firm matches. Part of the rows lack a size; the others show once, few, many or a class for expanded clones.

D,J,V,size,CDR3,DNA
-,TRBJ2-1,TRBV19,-,CASSGWGYNEQFF,TGTGCCAGTAGCGGGTGGGGCTACAATGAGCAGTTCTTC
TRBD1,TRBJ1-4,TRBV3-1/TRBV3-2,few,CASSLRDRGHNEKLFF,TGTGCCAGCAGCCTCCGGGACAGGGGACATAATGAAAAACTGTTTTTT
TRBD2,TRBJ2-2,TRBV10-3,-,CAISVLAGEGTGELFF,TGTGCCATCAGTGTACTAGCGGGAGAGGGCACCGGGGAGCTGTTTTTT
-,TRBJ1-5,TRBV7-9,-,CASSPGNQPQHF,TGTGCCAGCAGCCCCGGCAATCAGCCCCAGCATTTT
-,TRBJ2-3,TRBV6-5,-,CASSYSSTQYF,TGTGCCAGCAGTTACTCCTCTACGCAGTATTTT
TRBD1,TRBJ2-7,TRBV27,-,CASSLGRTGSTYEQYF,TGTGCCAGCAGTTTGGGGCGGACAGGGAGTACCTACGAGCAGTACTTC
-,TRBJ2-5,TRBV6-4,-,CASSDSGLPGETQYF,TGTGCCAGCAGTGACTCAGGTCTTCCCGGAGAGACCCAGTACTTC
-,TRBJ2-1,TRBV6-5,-,CASSYPREQGWEQFF,TGTGCCAGCAGTTACCCGCGGGAACAGGGTTGGGAGCAGTTCTTC
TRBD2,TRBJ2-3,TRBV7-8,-,CASSTPRTSGGITDTQYF,TGTGCCAGCAGCACCCCTAGGACTAGCGGGGGGATCACAGATACGCAGTATTTT
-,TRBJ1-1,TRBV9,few,CASSPHQGGTEAFF,TGTGCCAGCAGCCCTCATCAGGGCGGGACTGAAGCTTTCTTT
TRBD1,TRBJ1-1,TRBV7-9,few,CASSLGEGARAFF,TGTGCCAGCAGCTTAGGGGAGGGGGCAAGAGCTTTCTTT
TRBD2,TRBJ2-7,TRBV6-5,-,CASSLLAGVYEQYF,TGTGCCAGCAGCCTATTAGCGGGAGTCTACGAGCAGTACTTC
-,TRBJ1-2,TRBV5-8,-,CASSPGTFNYGYTF,TGTGCCAGCAGCCCAGGGACTTTTAACTATGGCTACACCTTC
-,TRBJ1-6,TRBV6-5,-,CASRAGGHSPLHF,TGTGCCAGCCGGGCAGGCGGACATTCACCCCTCCACTTT
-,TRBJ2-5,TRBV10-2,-,CASSRSQGSQETQYF,TGCGCCAGCAGTCGGTCCCAGGGATCCCAAGAGACCCAGTACTTC
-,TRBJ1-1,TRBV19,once,CASRYSNTEAFF,TGTGCCAGCCGATATAGTAACACTGAAGCTTTCTTT
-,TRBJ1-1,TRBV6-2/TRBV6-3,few,CASSYSVHWTAFF,TGTGCCAGCAGTTACTCCGTTCATTGGACAGCTTTCTTT
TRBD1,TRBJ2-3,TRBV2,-,CASSLRDRVRDTQYF,TGTGCCAGCAGTCTCAGGGACAGGGTACGGGATACGCAGTATTTT
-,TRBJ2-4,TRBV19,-,CASSTQGGGDIQYF,TGTGCCAGTAGTACCCAGGGTGGAGGGGACATTCAGTACTTC
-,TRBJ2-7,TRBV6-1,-,CASSEGDTSYEQYF,TGTGCCAGCAGTGAAGGGGACACCTCCTACGAGCAGTACTTC
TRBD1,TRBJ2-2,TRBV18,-,CASSHGGQGAFLGELFF,TGTGCCAGCTCTCACGGAGGACAGGGGGCTTTCCTCGGGGAGCTGTTTTTT
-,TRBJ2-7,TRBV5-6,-,CASSSIPWEQYF,TGTGCCAGCAGCTCCATTCCTTGGGAGCAGTACTTC
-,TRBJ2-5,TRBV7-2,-,CASSLEGGSSHRAGTQYF,TGTGCCAGCAGCTTAGAGGGGGGATCCTCCCATCGGGCAGGGACCCAGTACTTC
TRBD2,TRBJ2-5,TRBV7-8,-,CASSPEAGLAGKETQYF,TGTGCCAGCAGCCCCGAGGCGGGTTTAGCGGGTAAAGAGACCCAGTACTTC
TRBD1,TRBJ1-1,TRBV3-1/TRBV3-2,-,CASSGTGAANTEAFF,TGTGCCAGCAGCGGGACAGGGGCTGCGAACACTGAAGCTTTCTTT
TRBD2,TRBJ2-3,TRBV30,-,CAWSTGQLAGGYTDTQYF,TGTGCCTGGAGTACGGGGCAACTAGCGGGGGGTTACACAGATACGCAGTATTTT
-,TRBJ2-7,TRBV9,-,CASSPRAGKGYEQYF,TGTGCCAGCAGCCCCCGGGCAGGGAAAGGTTACGAGCAGTACTTC
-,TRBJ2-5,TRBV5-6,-,CASSLVSGPLFGTQYF,TGTGCCAGCAGCTTGGTCTCCGGGCCCCTCTTTGGGACCCAGTACTTC
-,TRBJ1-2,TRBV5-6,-,CATTEAGPHGYTF,TGTGCCACCACCGAGGCCGGGCCCCACGGCTACACCTTC
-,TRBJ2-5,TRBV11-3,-,CASRQSLYPDWETQYF,TGTGCCAGCCGGCAGTCCTTATACCCCGATTGGGAGACCCAGTACTTC
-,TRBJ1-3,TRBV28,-,CASSLQESNTIYF,TGTGCCAGCAGTTTACAGGAGTCGAACACCATATATTTT
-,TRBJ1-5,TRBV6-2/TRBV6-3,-,CASSLGTPNQPQHF,TGTGCCAGCAGCCTCGGGACACCGAATCAGCCCCAGCATTTT
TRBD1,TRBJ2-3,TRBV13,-,CASSFWTPGTGHTDTQYF,TGTGCCAGCAGCTTCTGGACTCCCGGGACAGGGCATACAGATACGCAGTATTTT
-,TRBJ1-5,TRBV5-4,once,CASSLGGSNQPQHF,TGTGCCAGCAGCCTGGGGGGGAGCAATCAGCCCCAGCATTTT
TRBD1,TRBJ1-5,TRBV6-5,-,CASRHLQGATQPQHF,TGTGCCAGCAGGCACCTACAGGGGGCCACTCAGCCCCAGCATTTT
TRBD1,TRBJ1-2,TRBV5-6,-,CASSVGTEGYTF,TGTGCCAGCAGCGTCGGGACAGAGGGCTACACCTTC
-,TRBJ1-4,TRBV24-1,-,CATSDGTSEKLFF,TGTGCCACCAGTGACGGTACGAGTGAAAAACTGTTTTTT
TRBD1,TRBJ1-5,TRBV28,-,CASRTGQGFNQPQHF,TGTGCCAGCAGAACAGGACAGGGATTCAATCAGCCCCAGCATTTT
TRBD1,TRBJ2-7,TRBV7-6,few,CASSSGTGSYEQYF,TGTGCCAGCAGCTCCGGGACAGGATCGTACGAGCAGTACTTC
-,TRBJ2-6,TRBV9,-,CASSVGRGGSSGANVLTF,TGTGCCAGCAGCGTAGGCAGGGGAGGGTCCTCTGGGGCCAACGTCCTGACTTTC
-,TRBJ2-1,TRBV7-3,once,CASRRDSSSYNEQFF,TGTGCCAGCAGGAGGGACTCGAGCTCCTACAATGAGCAGTTCTTC
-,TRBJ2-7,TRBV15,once,CATSAVGYEQYF,TGTGCCACCAGTGCCGTGGGATACGAGCAGTACTTC
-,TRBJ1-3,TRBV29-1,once,CSVEDRRLSGNTIYF,TGCAGCGTTGAAGATCGAAGGCTGTCTGGAAACACCATATATTTT
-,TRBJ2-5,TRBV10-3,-,CAISARGETQYF,TGTGCCATCAGCGCCAGAGGAGAGACCCAGTACTTC
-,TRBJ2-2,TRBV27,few,CASSVSMYDGELFF,TGTGCCAGCAGTGTCAGCATGTACGACGGGGAGCTGTTTTTT